The present T cell receptor (beta chain) was sequenced within a study of blood T cell repertoires in COVID-19. Clones were read by immunoSEQ multiplex PCR, and TCRdb kept only the in-frame ones, dropping some. The profile covers 87,000 or so clones, with around nine tenths appearing a single time and over 5% taken by the ten largest. This clone was detected a few times. The sample taken for sequencing was peripheral blood. The receptor's source is a middle-aged man with acute or convalescent COVID-19.

The CDR3 DNA reads TGTGCCAGCAGTTTTTGGAGCGAGCAGTACTTC. Amino acids: CASSFWSEQYF. The rearrangement joins TRBV6-2 or TRBV6-3 to TRBJ2-7; D remains unclear. This CDR3 has 11 residues. Trimming left V 4 bases short and J 6 bases short, with 7 bases between. The germline gives CDR1 MNHEY, CDR2 SVGEGT.